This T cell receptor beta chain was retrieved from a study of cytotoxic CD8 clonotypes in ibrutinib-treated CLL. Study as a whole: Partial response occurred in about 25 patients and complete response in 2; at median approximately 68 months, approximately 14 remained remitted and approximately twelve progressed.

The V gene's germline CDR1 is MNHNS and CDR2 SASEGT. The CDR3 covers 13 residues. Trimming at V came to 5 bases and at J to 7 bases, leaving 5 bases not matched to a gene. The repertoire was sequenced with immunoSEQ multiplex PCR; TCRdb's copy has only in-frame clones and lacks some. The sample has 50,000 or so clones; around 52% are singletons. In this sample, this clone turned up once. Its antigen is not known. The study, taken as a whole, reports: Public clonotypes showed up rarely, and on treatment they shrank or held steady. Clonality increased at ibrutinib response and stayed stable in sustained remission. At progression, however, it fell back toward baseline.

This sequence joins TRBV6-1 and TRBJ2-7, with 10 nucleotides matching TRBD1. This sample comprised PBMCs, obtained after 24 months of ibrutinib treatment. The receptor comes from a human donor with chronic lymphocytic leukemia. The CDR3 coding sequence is TGTGCCAGCAGTCCCTCGGGACAGGGGGAGCAGTACTTC. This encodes CASSPSGQGEQYF.